This T cell receptor (beta chain) was captured by sequencing in a study of radiotherapy plus CTLA-4 blockade in lung cancer. Ipilimumab-mediated CTLA-4 blockade plus focal radiation was given to patients having chemo-refractory metastatic non-small-cell lung cancer. CDR1 is KGHSH, CDR2 LQKENI, per germline. J was trimmed by 6 bases and V by 6 bases; bases with no gene match: 5. The CDR3 extends over 12 amino acids. Profiling relied on immunoSEQ multiplex PCR, and the TCRdb table lists in-frame clones only, not all of them. Among 20,000 to 25,000 clones listed, 60% to 75% were seen once. The sample in question was peripheral blood, obtained from a patient treated with radiotherapy plus ipilimumab. This chain connects TRBV18 to TRBJ2-7; 7 bases align to TRBD2. The receptor was derived from a human donor with non-small cell lung cancer whose response to radiotherapy plus ipilimumab could not be evaluated. CDR3 DNA: TGTGCCAGCTCTCGGGGCGGGAGCGAGCAGTACTTC. This sequence encodes CASSRGGSEQYF.